This TCR beta chain was sequenced during a study of cytomegalovirus exposure and HLA in healthy donors. Turning to the study itself: Sequencing of 150 million to 200 million T cells in an earlier analysis found 100 million to 140 million unique TCR beta sequences. Study conclusions and caveats: Most observed TCR sequences were rare, whereas some public TCRs were detected in many donors. Among TCR beta chains, those listed as cytomegalovirus-associated numbered around 160. Researchers reported in a later analysis that a missense DCLRE1C variant was tied to TCR beta V- and J-gene trimming.

This clone was recorded a few times. The target antigen is unknown. PCR primers comprised 60 Vbeta and 13 Jbeta primers. Clones were read by immunoSEQ multiplex PCR, and TCRdb kept only the in-frame ones, dropping some. The sample gives 150,000 to 200,000 clones, about 85% of which show up once; 1.6% is in the top ten. The sequence was obtained from a woman in her forties or fifties in good health and CMV-seronegative. The material sequenced was PBMCs.

The CDR3: CASTKMYSLHYEQYF. The CDR3 coding sequence is TGTGCCAGCACCAAAATGTACTCTCTCCACTACGAGCAGTACTTC. This sequence joins TRBV7-2 and TRBJ2-7; D is undetermined. Germline CDR1 is SGHTA and CDR2 is FQGNSA. The V gene lost 7 bases and the J gene lost 3 bases, with 19 bases spanning the gap. This CDR3 has 15 amino acids. The variable domain in full, completed from reference TRBV7-2 and TRBJ2-7, reads GAGVSQSPSNKVTEKGKDVELRCDPISGHTALYWYRQSLGQGLEFLIYFQGNSAPDKSGLPSDRFSAERTGGSVSTLTIQRTQQEDSAVYLCASTKMYSLHYEQYFGPGTRLTVT.